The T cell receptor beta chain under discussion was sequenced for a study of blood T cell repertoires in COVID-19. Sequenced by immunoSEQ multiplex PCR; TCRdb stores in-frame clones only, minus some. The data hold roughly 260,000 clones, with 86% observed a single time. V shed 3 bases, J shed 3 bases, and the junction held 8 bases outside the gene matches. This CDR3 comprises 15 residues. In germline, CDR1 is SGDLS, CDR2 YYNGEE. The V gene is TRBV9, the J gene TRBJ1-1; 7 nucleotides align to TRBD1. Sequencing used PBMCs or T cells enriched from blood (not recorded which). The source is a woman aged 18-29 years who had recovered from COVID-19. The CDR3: CASSGGQASHTEAFF. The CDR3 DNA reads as TGTGCCAGCAGCGGAGGACAGGCCTCACACACTGAAGCTTTCTTT.